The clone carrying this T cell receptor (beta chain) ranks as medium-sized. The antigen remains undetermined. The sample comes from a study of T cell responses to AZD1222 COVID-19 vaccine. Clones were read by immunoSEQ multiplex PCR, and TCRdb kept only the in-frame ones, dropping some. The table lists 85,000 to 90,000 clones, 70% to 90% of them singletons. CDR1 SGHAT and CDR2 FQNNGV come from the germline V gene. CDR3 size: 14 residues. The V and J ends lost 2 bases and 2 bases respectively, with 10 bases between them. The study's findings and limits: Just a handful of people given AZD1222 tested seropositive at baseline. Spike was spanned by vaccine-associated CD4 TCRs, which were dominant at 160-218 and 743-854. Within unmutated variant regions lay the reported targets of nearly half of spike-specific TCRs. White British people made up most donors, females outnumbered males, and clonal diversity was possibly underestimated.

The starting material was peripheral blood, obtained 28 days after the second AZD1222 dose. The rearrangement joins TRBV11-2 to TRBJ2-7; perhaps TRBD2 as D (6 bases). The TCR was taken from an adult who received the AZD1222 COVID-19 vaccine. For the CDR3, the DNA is TGTGCCAGCAGCTTAACGGGGGTGACCTACGAGCAGTACTTC. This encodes CASSLTGVTYEQYF.